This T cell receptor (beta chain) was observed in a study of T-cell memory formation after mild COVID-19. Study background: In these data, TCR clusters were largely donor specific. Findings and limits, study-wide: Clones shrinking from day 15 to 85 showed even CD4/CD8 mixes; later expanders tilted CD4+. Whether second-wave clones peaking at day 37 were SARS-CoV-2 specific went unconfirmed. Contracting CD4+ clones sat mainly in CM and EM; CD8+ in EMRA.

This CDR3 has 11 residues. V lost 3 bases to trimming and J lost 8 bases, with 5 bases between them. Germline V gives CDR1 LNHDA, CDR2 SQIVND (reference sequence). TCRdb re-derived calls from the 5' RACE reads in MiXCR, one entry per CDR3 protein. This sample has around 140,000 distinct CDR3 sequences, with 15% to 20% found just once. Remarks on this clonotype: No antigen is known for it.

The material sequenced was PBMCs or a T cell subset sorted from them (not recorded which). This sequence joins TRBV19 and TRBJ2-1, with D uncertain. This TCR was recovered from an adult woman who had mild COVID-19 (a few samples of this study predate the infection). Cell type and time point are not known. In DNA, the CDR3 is TGTGCCAGTAGTATGTGGGATGAGCAGTTCTTC. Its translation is CASSMWDEQFF.